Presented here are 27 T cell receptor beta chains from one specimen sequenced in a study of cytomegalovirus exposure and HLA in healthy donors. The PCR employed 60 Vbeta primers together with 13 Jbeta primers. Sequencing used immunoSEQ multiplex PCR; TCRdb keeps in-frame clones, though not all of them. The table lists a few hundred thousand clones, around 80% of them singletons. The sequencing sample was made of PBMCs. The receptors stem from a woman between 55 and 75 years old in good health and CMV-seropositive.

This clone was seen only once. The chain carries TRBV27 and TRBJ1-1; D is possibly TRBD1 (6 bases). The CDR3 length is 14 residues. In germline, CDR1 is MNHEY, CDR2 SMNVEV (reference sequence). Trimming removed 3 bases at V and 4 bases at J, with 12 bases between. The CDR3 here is CASSFSGEGTEAFF. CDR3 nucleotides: TGTGCCAGCAGTTTTTCAGGGGAGGGCACTGAAGCTTTCTTT.

CDR3 DNA: TGTGCCAGCAGTTTCAGGGCCTCTGGGGCCAACGTCCTGACTTTC. Protein: CASSFRASGANVLTF. V and J are TRBV27 and TRBJ2-6, with D perhaps matching TRBD1 (5 bases). Germline V gene sequence: CDR1 MNHEY, CDR2 SMNVEV (reference sequence). This CDR3 has 15 residues. V was clipped by 3 bases and J by 0 bases, with 6 bases between them.

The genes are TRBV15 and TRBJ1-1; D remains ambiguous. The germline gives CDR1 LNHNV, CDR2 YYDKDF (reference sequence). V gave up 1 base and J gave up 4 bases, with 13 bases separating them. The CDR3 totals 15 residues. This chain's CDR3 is CATSRVPRVGTEAFF. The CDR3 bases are TGTGCCACCAGCAGAGTTCCGAGGGTTGGCACTGAAGCTTTCTTT.

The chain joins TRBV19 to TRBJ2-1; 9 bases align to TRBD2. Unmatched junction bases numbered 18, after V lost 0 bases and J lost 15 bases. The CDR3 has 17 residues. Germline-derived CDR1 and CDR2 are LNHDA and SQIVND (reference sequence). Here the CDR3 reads CASSIDPWTSVSLWLFF. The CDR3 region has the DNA TGTGCCAGTAGTATAGATCCTTGGACTAGCGTTTCTCTCTGGTTGTTCTTC.

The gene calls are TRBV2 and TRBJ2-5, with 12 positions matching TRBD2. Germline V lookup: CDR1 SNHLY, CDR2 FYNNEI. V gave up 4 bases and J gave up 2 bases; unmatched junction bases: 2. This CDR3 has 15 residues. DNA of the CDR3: TGTGCCAGCAGTGCACTAGCGGGAGGACAAGAGACCCAGTACTTC. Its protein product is CASSALAGGQETQYF.

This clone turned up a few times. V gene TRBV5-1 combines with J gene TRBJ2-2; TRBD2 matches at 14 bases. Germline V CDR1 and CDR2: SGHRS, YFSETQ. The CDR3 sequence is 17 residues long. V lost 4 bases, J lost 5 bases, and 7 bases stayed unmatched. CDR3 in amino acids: CASSMGLAGEATGELFF. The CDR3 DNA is TGCGCCAGCAGCATGGGACTAGCGGGAGAAGCTACCGGGGAGCTGTTTTTT.

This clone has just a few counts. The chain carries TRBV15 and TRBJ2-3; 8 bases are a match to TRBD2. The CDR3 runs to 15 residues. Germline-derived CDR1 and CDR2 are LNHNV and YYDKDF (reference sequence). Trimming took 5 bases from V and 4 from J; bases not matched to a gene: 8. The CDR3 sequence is CATSLKRETPDTQYF. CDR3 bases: TGTGCCACCAGCCTCAAGCGGGAGACACCAGATACGCAGTATTTT.

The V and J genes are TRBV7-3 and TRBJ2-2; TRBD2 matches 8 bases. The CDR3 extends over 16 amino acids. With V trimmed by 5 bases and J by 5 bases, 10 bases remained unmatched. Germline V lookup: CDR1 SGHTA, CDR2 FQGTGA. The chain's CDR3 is CASSLLGRGGTGELFF. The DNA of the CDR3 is TGTGCCAGCAGCCTTCTAGGACGGGGGGGAACCGGGGAGCTGTTTTTT.

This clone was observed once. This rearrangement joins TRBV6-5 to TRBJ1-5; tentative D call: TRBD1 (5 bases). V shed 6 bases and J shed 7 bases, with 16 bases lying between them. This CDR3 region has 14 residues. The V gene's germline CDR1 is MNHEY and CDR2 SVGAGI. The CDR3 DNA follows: TGTGCCAGCAGCGAAGGGGCCTTGGGACAGCCCCAGCATTTT. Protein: CASSEGALGQPQHF.

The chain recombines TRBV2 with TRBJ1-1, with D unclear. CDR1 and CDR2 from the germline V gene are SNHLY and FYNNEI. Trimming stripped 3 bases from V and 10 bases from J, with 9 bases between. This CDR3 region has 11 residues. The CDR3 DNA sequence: TGTGCCAGCAGTGAGAAAAGCGTAGCTTTCTTT. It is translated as CASSEKSVAFF.

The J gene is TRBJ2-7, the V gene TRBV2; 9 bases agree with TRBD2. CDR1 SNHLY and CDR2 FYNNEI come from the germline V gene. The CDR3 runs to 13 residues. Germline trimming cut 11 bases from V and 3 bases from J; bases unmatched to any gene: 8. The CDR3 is CAGQGAGGYEQYF. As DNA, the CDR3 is TGTGCCGGCCAAGGAGCGGGAGGCTACGAGCAGTACTTC.

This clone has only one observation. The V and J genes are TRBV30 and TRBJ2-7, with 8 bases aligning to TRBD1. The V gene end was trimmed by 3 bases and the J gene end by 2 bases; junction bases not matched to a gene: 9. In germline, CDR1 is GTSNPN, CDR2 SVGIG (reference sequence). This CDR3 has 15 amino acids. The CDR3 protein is CAWSVRDRRTYEQYF. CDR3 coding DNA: TGTGCCTGGAGCGTCCGGGACAGGCGGACCTACGAGCAGTACTTC.

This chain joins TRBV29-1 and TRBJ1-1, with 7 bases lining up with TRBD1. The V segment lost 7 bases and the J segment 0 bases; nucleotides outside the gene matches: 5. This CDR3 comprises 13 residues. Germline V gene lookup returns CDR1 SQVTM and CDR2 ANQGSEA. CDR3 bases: TGCAGCGCAGGACAGGAGTTGAACACTGAAGCTTTCTTT. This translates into CSAGQELNTEAFF.

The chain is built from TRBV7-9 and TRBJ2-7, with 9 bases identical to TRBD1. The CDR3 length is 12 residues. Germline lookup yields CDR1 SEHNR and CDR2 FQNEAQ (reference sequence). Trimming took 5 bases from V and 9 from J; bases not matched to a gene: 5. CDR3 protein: CASSAGTGRQYF. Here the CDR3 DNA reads TGTGCCAGCAGCGCCGGGACAGGGAGGCAGTACTTC.

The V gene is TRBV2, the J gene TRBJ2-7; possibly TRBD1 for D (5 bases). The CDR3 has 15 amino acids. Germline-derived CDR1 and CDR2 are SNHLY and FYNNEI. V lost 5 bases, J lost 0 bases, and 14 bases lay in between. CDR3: CASSSLDTSSYEQYF. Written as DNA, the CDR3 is TGTGCCAGCAGTTCTTTGGACACCTCCTCCTACGAGCAGTACTTC.

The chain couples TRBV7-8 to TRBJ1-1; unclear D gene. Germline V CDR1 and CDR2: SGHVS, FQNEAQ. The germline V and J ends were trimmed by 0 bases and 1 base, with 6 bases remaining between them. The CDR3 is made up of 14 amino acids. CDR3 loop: CASSLALGNTEAFF. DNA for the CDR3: TGTGCCAGCAGCTTAGCGCTCGGGAACACTGAAGCTTTCTTT.

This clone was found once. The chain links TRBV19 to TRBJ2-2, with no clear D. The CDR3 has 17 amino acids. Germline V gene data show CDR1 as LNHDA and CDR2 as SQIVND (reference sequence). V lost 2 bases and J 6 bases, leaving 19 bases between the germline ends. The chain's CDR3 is CASSISHSTHLAGELFF. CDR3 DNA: TGTGCCAGTAGTATATCCCACTCAACCCACTTGGCCGGGGAGCTGTTTTTT. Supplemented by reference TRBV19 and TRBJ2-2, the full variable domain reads DGGITQSPKYLFRKEGQNVTLSCEQNLNHDAMYWYRQDPGQGLRLIYYSQIVNDFQKGDIAEGYSVSREKKESFPLTVTSAQKNPTAFYLCASSISHSTHLAGELFFGEGSRLTVL.

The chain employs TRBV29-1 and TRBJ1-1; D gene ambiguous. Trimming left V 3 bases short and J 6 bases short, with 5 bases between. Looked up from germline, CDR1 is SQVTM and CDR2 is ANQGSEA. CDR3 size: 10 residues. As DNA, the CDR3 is TGCAGCGTTGACCTATCTGAAGCTTTCTTT. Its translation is CSVDLSEAFF.

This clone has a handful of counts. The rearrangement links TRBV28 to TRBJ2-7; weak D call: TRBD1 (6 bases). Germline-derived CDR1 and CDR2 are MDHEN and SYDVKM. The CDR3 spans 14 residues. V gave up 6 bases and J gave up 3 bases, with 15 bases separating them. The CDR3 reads CASRTPGEIYEQYF. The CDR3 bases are TGTGCCAGCAGGACCCCAGGGGAAATCTACGAGCAGTACTTC.

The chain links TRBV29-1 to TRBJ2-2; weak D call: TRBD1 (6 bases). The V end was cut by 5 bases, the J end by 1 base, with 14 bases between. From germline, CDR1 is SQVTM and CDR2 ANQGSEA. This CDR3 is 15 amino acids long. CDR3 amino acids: CSVHPTGQNTGELFF. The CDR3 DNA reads TGCAGCGTTCACCCAACAGGGCAGAACACCGGGGAGCTGTTTTTT.

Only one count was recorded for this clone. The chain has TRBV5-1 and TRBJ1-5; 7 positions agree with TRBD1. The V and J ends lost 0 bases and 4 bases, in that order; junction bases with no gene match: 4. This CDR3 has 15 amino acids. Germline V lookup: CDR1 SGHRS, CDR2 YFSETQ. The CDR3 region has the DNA TGCGCCAGCAGCTTGGGACAGGGTATTAATCAGCCCCAGCATTTT. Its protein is CASSLGQGINQPQHF.

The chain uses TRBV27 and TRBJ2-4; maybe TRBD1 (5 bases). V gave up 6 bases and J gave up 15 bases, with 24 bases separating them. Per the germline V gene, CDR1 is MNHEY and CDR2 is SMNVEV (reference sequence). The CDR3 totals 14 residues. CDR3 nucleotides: TGTGCCAGCAGATACAGGAACGAAGGCACCAGGTGGTACTTC. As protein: CASRYRNEGTRWYF.

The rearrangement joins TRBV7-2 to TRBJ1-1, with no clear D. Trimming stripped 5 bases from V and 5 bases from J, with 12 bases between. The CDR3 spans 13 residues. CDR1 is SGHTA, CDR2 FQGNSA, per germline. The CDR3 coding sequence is TGTGCCAGCAGCCTTTCTCGGTTAACTGAAGCTTTCTTT. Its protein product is CASSLSRLTEAFF.

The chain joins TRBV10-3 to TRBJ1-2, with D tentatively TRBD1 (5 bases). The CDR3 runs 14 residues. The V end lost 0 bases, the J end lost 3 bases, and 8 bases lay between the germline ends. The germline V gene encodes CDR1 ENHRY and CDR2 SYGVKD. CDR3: CAISESSRDYGYTF. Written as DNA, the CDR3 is TGTGCCATCAGTGAGTCCAGCAGGGACTATGGCTACACCTTC.

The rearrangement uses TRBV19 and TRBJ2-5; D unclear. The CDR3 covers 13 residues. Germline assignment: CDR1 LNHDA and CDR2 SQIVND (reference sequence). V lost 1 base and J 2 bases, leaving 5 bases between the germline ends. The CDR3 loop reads CASSIGQQETQYF. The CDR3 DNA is TGTGCCAGTAGTATAGGGCAGCAAGAGACCCAGTACTTC.

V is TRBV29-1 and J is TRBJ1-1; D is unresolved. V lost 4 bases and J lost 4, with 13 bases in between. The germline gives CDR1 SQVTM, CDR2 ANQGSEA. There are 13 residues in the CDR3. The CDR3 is CSVAGLRSTEAFF. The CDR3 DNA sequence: TGCAGCGTTGCTGGGTTGCGGTCCACTGAAGCTTTCTTT. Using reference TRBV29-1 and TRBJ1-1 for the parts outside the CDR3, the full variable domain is SAVISQKPSRDICQRGTSLTIQCQVDSQVTMMFWYRQQPGQSLTLIATANQGSEATYESGFVIDKFPISRPNLTFSTLTVSNMSPEDSSIYLCSVAGLRSTEAFFGQGTRLTVV.

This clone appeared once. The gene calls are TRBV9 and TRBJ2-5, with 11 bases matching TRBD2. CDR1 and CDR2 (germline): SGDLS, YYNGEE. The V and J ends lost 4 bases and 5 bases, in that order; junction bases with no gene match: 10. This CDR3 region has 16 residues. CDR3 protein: CASSLSGRAGWETQYF. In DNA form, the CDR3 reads TGTGCCAGCAGCCTTAGCGGGAGGGCCGGGTGGGAGACCCAGTACTTC.